The clone carrying this T cell receptor beta chain was counted at least ten times. Germline CDR1 MNHEY, CDR2 SVGEGT. The germline V and J ends were trimmed by 0 bases and 2 bases, with 12 bases remaining between them. The CDR3 is made up of 16 amino acids. The entry originates in a study of T cells in Graves' hyperthyroidism and ophthalmopathy. Researchers took RNA transcripts and amplified the TCR beta CDR3 regions from them. First-round RT-PCR with HTBI primers amplified the TCR CDR3 region. TCRdb re-analysed the multiplex PCR reads in MiXCR, keeping a single row per CDR3 protein. Of about 52,000 distinct CDR3 sequences listed, under 50% are singletons.

V usage is TRBV6-2 or TRBV6-3 and J usage is TRBJ2-3; no clear D. The sequenced sample was blood. This clonotype was obtained from a woman between 45 and 65 years old with Graves' ophthalmopathy. The CDR3 nucleotides read TGTGCCAGCAGTTACTCACCAGCAATAGTCACAGATACGCAGTATTTT. It codes for CASSYSPAIVTDTQYF.